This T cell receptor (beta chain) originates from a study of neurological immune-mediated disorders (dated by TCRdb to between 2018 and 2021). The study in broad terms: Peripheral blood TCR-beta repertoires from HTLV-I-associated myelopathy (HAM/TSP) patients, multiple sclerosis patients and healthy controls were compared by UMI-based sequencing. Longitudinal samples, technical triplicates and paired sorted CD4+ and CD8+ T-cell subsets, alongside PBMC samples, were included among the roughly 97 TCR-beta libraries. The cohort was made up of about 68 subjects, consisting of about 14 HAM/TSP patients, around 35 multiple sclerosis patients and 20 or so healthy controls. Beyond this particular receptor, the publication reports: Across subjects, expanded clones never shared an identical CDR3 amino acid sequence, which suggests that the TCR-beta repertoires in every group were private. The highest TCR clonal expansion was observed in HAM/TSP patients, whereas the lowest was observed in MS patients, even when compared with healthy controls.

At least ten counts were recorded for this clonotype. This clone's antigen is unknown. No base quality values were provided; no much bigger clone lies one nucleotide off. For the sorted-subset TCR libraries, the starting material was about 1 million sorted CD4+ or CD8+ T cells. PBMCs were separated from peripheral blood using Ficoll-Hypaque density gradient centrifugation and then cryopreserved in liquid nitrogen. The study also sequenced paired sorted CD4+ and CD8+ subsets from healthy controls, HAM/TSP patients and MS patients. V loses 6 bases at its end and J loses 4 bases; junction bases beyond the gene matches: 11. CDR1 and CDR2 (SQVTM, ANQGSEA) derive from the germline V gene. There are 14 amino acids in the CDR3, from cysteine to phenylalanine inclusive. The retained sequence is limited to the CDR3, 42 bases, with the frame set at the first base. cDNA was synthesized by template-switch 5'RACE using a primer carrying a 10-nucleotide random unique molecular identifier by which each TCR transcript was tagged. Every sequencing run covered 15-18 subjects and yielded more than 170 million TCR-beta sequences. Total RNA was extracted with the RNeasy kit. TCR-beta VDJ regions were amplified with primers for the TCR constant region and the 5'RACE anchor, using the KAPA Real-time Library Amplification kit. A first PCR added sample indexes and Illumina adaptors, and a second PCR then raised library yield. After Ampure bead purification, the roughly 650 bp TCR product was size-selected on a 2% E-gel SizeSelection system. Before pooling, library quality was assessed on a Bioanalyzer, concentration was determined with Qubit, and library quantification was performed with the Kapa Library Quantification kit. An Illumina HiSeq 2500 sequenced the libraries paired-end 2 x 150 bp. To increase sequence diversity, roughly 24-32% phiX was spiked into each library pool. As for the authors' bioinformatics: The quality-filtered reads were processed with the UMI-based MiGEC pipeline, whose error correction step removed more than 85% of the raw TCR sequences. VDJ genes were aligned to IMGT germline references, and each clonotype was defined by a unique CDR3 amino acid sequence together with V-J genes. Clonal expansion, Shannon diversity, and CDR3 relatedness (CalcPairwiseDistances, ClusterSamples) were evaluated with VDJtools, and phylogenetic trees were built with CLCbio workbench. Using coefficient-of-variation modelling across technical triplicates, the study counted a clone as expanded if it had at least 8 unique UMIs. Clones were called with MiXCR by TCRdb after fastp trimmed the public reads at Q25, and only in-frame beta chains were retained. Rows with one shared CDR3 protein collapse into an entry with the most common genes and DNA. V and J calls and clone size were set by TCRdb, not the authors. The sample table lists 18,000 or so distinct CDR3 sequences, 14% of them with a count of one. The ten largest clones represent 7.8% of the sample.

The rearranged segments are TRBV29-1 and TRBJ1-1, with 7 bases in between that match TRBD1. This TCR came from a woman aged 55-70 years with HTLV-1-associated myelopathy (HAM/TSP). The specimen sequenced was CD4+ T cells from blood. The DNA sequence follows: TGCAGCGTCTTACAGGGGTCCGAGCGCACTGAAGCTTTCTTT. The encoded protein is CSVLQGSERTEAFF.